These T cell receptor beta chains were read from a single sample in a study of T-cell reconstitution after alpha-beta-depleted transplantation in children. TCRdb fed the PCR reads into MiXCR, producing one record per CDR3 protein. The data show roughly 350,000 distinct CDR3 sequences, 10% seen once. The input for sequencing was PBMCs from the stem cell graft donor, taken from the stem cell graft. Receptors originate from a human donor who donated a stem cell graft to a child with acute lymphoblastic leukemia. Both conserved end residues are trimmed from each CDR3. D genes are given only for firm matches.

CDR3 protein: ASSELRTSVTKETQY
V gene: TRBV2
D gene: TRBD2
J gene: TRBJ2-5

CDR3 protein: ASSSESYEQY
V gene: TRBV7-8
D gene: .
J gene: TRBJ2-7

CDR3 protein: ASSGGQGMTEQY
V gene: TRBV5-1
D gene: TRBD1
J gene: TRBJ2-7

CDR3 protein: SAHSPGQGRETQY
V gene: TRBV20-1
D gene: TRBD1
J gene: TRBJ2-5

CDR3 protein: ASSYSRGHSGNSYNEQF
V gene: TRBV6-5
D gene: TRBD2
J gene: TRBJ2-1

CDR3 protein: ATSTSIAGTLWEQF
V gene: TRBV15
D gene: .
J gene: TRBJ2-1

CDR3 protein: AISDLAGKDPNEQF
V gene: TRBV10-3
D gene: TRBD2
J gene: TRBJ2-1

CDR3 protein: ASSLSARQGDTQY
V gene: TRBV27
D gene: TRBD1
J gene: TRBJ2-3

CDR3 protein: ASSSGQYSNQPQH
V gene: TRBV12-3/TRBV12-4
D gene: TRBD1
J gene: TRBJ1-5

CDR3 protein: SVEVTSGRPYEQY
V gene: TRBV29-1
D gene: TRBD2
J gene: TRBJ2-7

CDR3 protein: SAKSGDRAYEQY
V gene: TRBV20-1
D gene: TRBD1
J gene: TRBJ2-7

CDR3 protein: ASRLAGRGETQY
V gene: TRBV10-2
D gene: .
J gene: TRBJ2-5

CDR3 protein: ASSYGAGTQY
V gene: TRBV6-2/TRBV6-3
D gene: .
J gene: TRBJ2-3

CDR3 protein: ASSLKGSYEQY
V gene: TRBV4-3
D gene: .
J gene: TRBJ2-7

CDR3 protein: ASRRREVDNEQF
V gene: TRBV5-1
D gene: .
J gene: TRBJ2-1

CDR3 protein: ASSQEGLQGALSSYEQY
V gene: TRBV4-1
D gene: TRBD1
J gene: TRBJ2-7

CDR3 protein: ASSQGARGQSNQPQH
V gene: TRBV4-1
D gene: .
J gene: TRBJ1-5